This T cell receptor (beta chain) was retrieved from a study of blood T cells in healthy people across ages. Details on this clonotype: Its antigen is undetermined.

Donors each provided around 9 milliliters of peripheral blood. Overall study results and limits: Relative to aged donors, long-lived donors carried more naive CD4+ cells and displayed higher diversity.

V gave up 5 bases and J gave up 1 base, with 11 bases separating them. CDR1 and CDR2 (germline): MDHEN, SYDVKM. The CDR3 is 14 residues long. The use of a sample-barcoded 5' primer and a J-beta primer mix characterized a second PCR of roughly 7 to 11 cycles. One entry per CDR3 protein, called by TCRdb with MiXCR from the 5' RACE reads. The sample comprises 1.5 million to 2 million distinct CDR3 sequences, roughly 28% of which are singletons, and less than 9.5% rests with the top ten. The chain links TRBV28 to TRBJ2-5, with D possibly matching TRBD1 (5 bases). Sequencing was performed on blood. The sequence derives from a woman in her 30s in good health. DNA of the CDR3: TGTGCCAGCAGTATCGACAGCTTCCAAGAGACCCAGTACTTC. Residues: CASSIDSFQETQYF.